This TCR beta chain came from a study of technical replicates of blood from a few donors. The germline V gene has CDR1 DFQATT and CDR2 SNEGSKA (reference sequence). Trimming left V 1 base short and J 6 bases short, with 7 bases between. CDR3 length: 11 amino acids. Libraries were prepared by immunoSEQ multiplex PCR; TCRdb keeps only in-frame clonotypes and omits some of them. The table has approximately 85,000 clones, about 93% seen once; the top ten hold 0.2% to 0.3%. The sample consisted of T cells isolated from PBMCs. V is TRBV20-1 and J is TRBJ2-7, with unresolved D. This TCR derives from a human donor in good health. CDR3 sequence reads: CSARGTTEQYF. The CDR3 DNA is TGCAGTGCTAGAGGCACTACCGAGCAGTACTTC.